A single sample is the source of the 6 T cell receptor beta chains below, sequenced in a study of blood T cell repertoires in COVID-19. Method: immunoSEQ multiplex PCR; TCRdb's copy keeps in-frame clones and lacks some. Of some 110,000 clones in the sample, 65% to 90% were seen once. The sequenced sample was peripheral blood. All receptors derive from a man aged 55 to 70 with acute or convalescent COVID-19.

V and J are TRBV19 and TRBJ2-2, with 12 positions matching TRBD2. CDR3 length: 16 amino acids. Losses at the gene ends were 5 bases for V and 4 bases for J; bases not matched to a gene: 5. Germline CDR1 and CDR2: LNHDA and SQIVND (reference sequence). The CDR3 reads CASSSGLAGTTGELFF. The CDR3 nucleotides read TGTGCCAGTAGTTCAGGACTAGCGGGGACCACCGGGGAGCTGTTTTTT.

The chain combines TRBV4-2 with TRBJ1-2, with 11 bases aligning to TRBD1. There are 16 residues in the CDR3. Germline CDR1 and CDR2: LGHNA and YNFKEQ. V lost 2 bases and J lost 8; bases outside the gene matches: 10. CDR3 region: CASSQPLGQGARGYTF. The CDR3 DNA reads as TGTGCCAGCAGCCAACCCCTAGGACAGGGGGCGCGGGGCTACACCTTC.

This chain uses TRBV6-1 with TRBJ1-5, with no clear D. The CDR3 spans 17 residues. CDR1 MNHNS and CDR2 SASEGT come from the germline V gene. V lost 1 base and J 0 bases, leaving 13 bases between the germline ends. This CDR3 is CASSEDDRFASNQPQHF. Written as DNA, the CDR3 is TGTGCCAGCAGTGAAGATGATAGATTCGCTAGCAATCAGCCCCAGCATTTT.

This sequence joins TRBV7-9 and TRBJ1-1; 7 bases line up with TRBD1. The germline gives CDR1 SEHNR, CDR2 FQNEAQ (reference sequence). V shed 7 bases, J shed 0 bases, and the junction held 5 bases outside the gene matches. This CDR3 has 14 amino acids. In DNA form, the CDR3 reads TGTGCCAGCACCGAGGACAGGATGAACACTGAAGCTTTCTTT. It is translated as CASTEDRMNTEAFF.

The chain carries TRBV7-2 and TRBJ1-1, with D hard to call. The V end lost 2 bases, the J end lost 0 bases, and 4 bases lay between the germline ends. This CDR3 has 13 residues. Germline loops: CDR1 SGHTA, CDR2 FQGNSA. The CDR3 protein is CASSLLVNTEAFF. Written as DNA, the CDR3 is TGTGCCAGCAGCTTATTAGTGAACACTGAAGCTTTCTTT. The full variable domain, with the rest looked up from reference TRBV7-2 and TRBJ1-1, is GAGVSQSPSNKVTEKGKDVELRCDPISGHTALYWYRQSLGQGLEFLIYFQGNSAPDKSGLPSDRFSAERTGGSVSTLTIQRTQQEDSAVYLCASSLLVNTEAFFGQGTRLTVV.

V is TRBV7-8 and J is TRBJ2-5, with 10 nucleotides matching TRBD2. J lost 5 bases, V lost 6 bases, and 15 bases had no gene match. This CDR3 spans 17 amino acids. Germline CDR1 is SGHVS and CDR2 is FQNEAQ. This chain's CDR3 is CASSFFQTGLASETQYF. The CDR3 DNA reads as TGTGCCAGCAGTTTTTTCCAAACGGGACTAGCGTCTGAGACCCAGTACTTC.